The next 14 T cell receptor beta chains were all read from a single sample in a study of spatial heterogeneity in lung cancer. Time point noted: sample taken at primary tumor resection. From tumor, nontumor lung or frozen PBMC, whole RNA was taken unsorted for sequencing. MiXCR, applied by TCRdb to the 5' RACE reads, yields one record per CDR3 protein. The repertoire includes about 3,800 distinct CDR3 sequences, around 8.4% of them detected once, and 50% to 70% sits in the top ten. The sample here was PBMCs, taken at surgery. These receptors came from a female donor with early-stage non-small cell lung cancer.

This clonotype was counted at least ten times. The rearrangement joins TRBV7-8 to TRBJ2-5; D unresolved. The CDR3 length is 14 residues. V was cut by 7 bases and J by 2 bases, with 14 bases left in between. Germline V gives CDR1 SGHVS, CDR2 FQNEAQ. The CDR3 nucleotides are TGTGCCAGCACTTTAAGCACCTTACAAGAGACCCAGTACTTC. Its translation is CASTLSTLQETQYF.

This clonotype was found many times. The V and J genes are TRBV7-2 and TRBJ2-7; 9 nucleotides line up with TRBD1. This CDR3 spans 14 amino acids. Trimming removed 4 bases from V and 3 bases from J; junction bases left unmatched: 4. Germline CDR1 SGHTA, CDR2 FQGNSA. The CDR3 reads CASSSTGGHYEQYF. CDR3 nucleotide sequence: TGTGCCAGCAGCTCGACAGGGGGACACTACGAGCAGTACTTC.

This clonotype is judged medium-sized. The gene calls are TRBV7-2 and TRBJ2-7; D is ambiguous. Between the trimmed V and J ends, which lost 6 bases and 0 bases, there was a span of 12 bases. Germline loops: CDR1 SGHTA, CDR2 FQGNSA. The CDR3 runs to 14 residues. The CDR3 protein is CASRRISSSYEQYF. In nucleotides, the CDR3 is TGTGCCAGCAGACGAATCTCAAGCTCCTACGAGCAGTACTTC.

This clonotype showed up many times. The chain links TRBV28 to TRBJ1-2; D is perhaps TRBD1 (6 bases). Trimming took off 3 bases at V and 6 bases at J, with 11 bases between the two ends. Germline-derived CDR1 and CDR2 are MDHEN and SYDVKM. This CDR3 comprises 13 residues. The CDR3 reads CASSFDRTNGYTF. CDR3 DNA: TGTGCCAGCAGTTTCGACAGGACCAATGGCTACACCTTC.

This clonotype was counted many times. J is TRBJ1-2 and V is TRBV29-1; D gene ambiguous. The V end was cut by 3 bases, the J end by 5 bases, with 7 bases between. The CDR3 consists of 11 residues. CDR1 and CDR2 (germline): SQVTM, ANQGSEA. This CDR3 reads CSVDVEYGYTF. The CDR3 nucleotides are TGCAGCGTTGATGTAGAGTATGGCTACACCTTC.

This clonotype has a count of ten or more. This chain joins TRBV7-8 and TRBJ1-4; D is undetermined. From germline, CDR1 is SGHVS and CDR2 FQNEAQ. The CDR3 loop spans 15 amino acids. Trimming left V 3 bases short and J 3 bases short, with 11 bases between. DNA of the CDR3: TGTGCCAGCAGCTTTTCGGACTTGCCTAATGAAAAACTGTTTTTT. This sequence encodes CASSFSDLPNEKLFF.

This clonotype was found a few times. The chain uses TRBV29-1 and TRBJ2-3; D gene unclear. Trimming took 7 bases from V and 6 from J, leaving 8 bases between them. The CDR3 covers 10 residues. Germline V gives CDR1 SQVTM, CDR2 ANQGSEA. The CDR3 loop is CSAQYDTQYF. The CDR3 coding sequence is TGCAGCGCCCAATACGATACGCAGTATTTT.

At least ten counts were recorded for this clonotype. This chain uses TRBV5-1 with TRBJ2-7; D gene ambiguous. Germline V lookup: CDR1 SGHRS, CDR2 YFSETQ. This CDR3 is built from 13 residues. The V gene lost 0 bases and the J gene lost 7 bases, with 11 bases spanning the gap. The DNA for the CDR3 is TGCGCCAGCAGCTTGGCAATACTGGGGGAGCAGTACTTC. This translates into CASSLAILGEQYF.

This clonotype occurred many times. The V gene is TRBV4-1, the J gene TRBJ2-7, with D possibly being TRBD2 (5 bases). The germline V and J ends were trimmed by 5 bases and 6 bases, with 17 bases remaining between them. The CDR3 has 14 residues. Germline V gene data show CDR1 as MGHRA and CDR2 as YSYEKL. The CDR3: CASSNTPDGGEQYF. Here the CDR3 DNA reads TGCGCCAGCAGCAACACACCCGACGGAGGCGAGCAGTACTTC.

Judged by abundance, this clonotype is medium-sized. This CDR3 reads CASSWRQLSTDTQYF. DNA for the CDR3: TGTGCCAGTAGTTGGAGACAGCTTAGCACAGATACGCAGTATTTT. This chain connects TRBV19 to TRBJ2-3, with D perhaps TRBD1 (5 bases). The CDR3 extends over 15 amino acids. The germline V gene has CDR1 LNHDA and CDR2 SQIVND (reference sequence). V was trimmed by 5 bases and J by 0 bases, leaving 12 bases between them.

V gene TRBV2 combines with J gene TRBJ2-3; D perhaps matches TRBD2 (5 bases). The CDR3 sequence is 11 residues long. Trimming stripped 5 bases from V and 10 bases from J, with 10 bases between. Germline assignment: CDR1 SNHLY and CDR2 FYNNEI. CDR3: CASSQREAQYF. The CDR3, as DNA: TGTGCCAGCAGTCAACGGGAAGCGCAGTATTTT. The full variable domain, in which reference TRBV2 and TRBJ2-3 provide the parts outside the CDR3, is EPEVTQTPSHQVTQMGQEVILRCVPISNHLYFYWYRQILGQKVEFLVSFYNNEISEKSEIFDDQFSVERPDGSNFTLKIRSTKLEDSAMYFCASSQREAQYFGPGTRLTVL.

On this clonotype: This could be a read error, since a much larger clone is one nucleotide away. V is TRBV20-1 and J is TRBJ2-7; tentatively, D is TRBD2 (6 bases). The CDR3 is made up of 12 amino acids. CDR1 is DFQATT, CDR2 SNEGSKA, per germline (reference sequence). The V end lost 0 bases, the J end lost 6 bases, and 9 bases lay between the germline ends. The CDR3 bases are TGCAGTGCTAGAGAGGGGGAGGCCGAGCAGTACTTC. Residues: CSAREGEAEQYF.

At least ten counts were recorded for this clonotype. V is TRBV13 and J is TRBJ1-3; D gene uncertain. CDR3 length: 15 amino acids. Per germline, CDR1 PRHDT and CDR2 FYEKMQ (reference sequence). V gave up 1 base and J gave up 0 bases, with 7 bases separating them. The CDR3 here is CASSLEGSSGNTIYF. CDR3 DNA: TGTGCCAGCAGCTTAGAGGGCTCCTCTGGAAACACCATATATTTT.

This clonotype showed up many times. The CDR3 loop reads CASSQEGSGLFF. As DNA, the CDR3 is TGTGCCAGCAGCCAAGAGGGGTCGGGACTGTTTTTT. The chain uses TRBV3-1 and TRBJ1-4; unclear D gene. Trimming cost V 0 bases and J 13 bases, with 9 bases left between them. CDR3 length: 12 residues. Germline values: CDR1 LGHDT, CDR2 YNNKEL (reference sequence).